Listed below are T cell receptor beta chains from one sample, sequenced in a study of PD-1 blockade in mismatch repair-deficient tumors. Method: immunoSEQ multiplex PCR; TCRdb's copy keeps in-frame clones and lacks some. Of under 95,000 clones listed, approximately 78% are singletons. Sample: peripheral blood, taken 44 weeks after starting pembrolizumab. Source of these receptors: an adult with mismatch repair-deficient cancer. CDR3s include the opening cysteine and the closing phenylalanine or tryptophan. The D gene is left open where the match is weak. Clone size is not always given. Where it is, it says once, few, many or a class for expanded clones.

cdr3_aa cdr3_nt d_call j_call clone_size v_call
CASSLAISREAFF TGCGCCAGCAGCTTGGCGATTAGTAGGGAAGCTTTCTTT . TRBJ1-1 . TRBV5-1
CASSSQTGYLGNTIYF TGTGCCAGCAGCTCGCAGACAGGCTACCTTGGAAACACCATATATTTT . TRBJ1-3 . TRBV9
CASSSRPPNTEAFF TGTGCCAGCAGCTCCCGACCCCCGAACACTGAAGCTTTCTTT . TRBJ1-1 . TRBV7-2
CASSPPTVYEQYF TGTGCCAGCTCACCACCGACCGTCTACGAGCAGTACTTC . TRBJ2-7 . TRBV18
CASSELTGNLREKLFF TGTGCCAGCTCAGAACTTACAGGGAACCTTCGAGAAAAACTGTTTTTT . TRBJ1-4 once TRBV18
CASSMLQAGNTIYF TGTGCCAGCAGCATGCTCCAGGCGGGAAACACCATATATTTT . TRBJ1-3 once TRBV9
CASTKRDGREQYF TGTGCCAGTACCAAGCGGGATGGGAGGGAGCAGTACTTC TRBD2 TRBJ2-7 . TRBV19
CASSFYRRESDGYTF TGCGCCAGCAGCTTCTACCGCAGGGAAAGTGATGGCTACACCTTC . TRBJ1-2 . TRBV5-1
CASSLDFFTGELFF TGCGCCAGCAGCTTGGACTTTTTCACCGGGGAGCTGTTTTTT . TRBJ2-2 . TRBV5-1
CASSVQGSEAFF TGTGCCAGCAGTGTACAGGGGAGTGAAGCTTTCTTT TRBD1 TRBJ1-1 once TRBV6-1
CASSPTIQPQHF TGTGCCAGCAGCCCTACTATTCAGCCCCAGCATTTT . TRBJ1-5 . TRBV6-5
CASSERQGTDGYTF TGTGCCAGCTCAGAGCGACAGGGAACGGATGGCTACACCTTC TRBD1 TRBJ1-2 . TRBV18
CASGQSSGANVLTF TGTGCCAGCGGACAGAGCTCTGGGGCCAACGTCCTGACTTTC . TRBJ2-6 few TRBV7-9
CASSTQRQGSYGYTF TGTGCCAGCAGCACCCAGCGACAGGGGTCCTATGGCTACACCTTC TRBD1 TRBJ1-2 . TRBV9
CASSRTPGANNEQFF TGTGCCAGCAGCCGTACACCAGGAGCGAACAATGAGCAGTTCTTC . TRBJ2-1 . TRBV28
CASSSYTSSDTQYF TGTGCCAGCAGCTCGTACACCTCTTCGGATACGCAGTATTTT . TRBJ2-3 . TRBV5-4
CASSLSRRGFSYEQYF TGCGCCAGCAGCTTGAGTCGCAGAGGATTCTCCTACGAGCAGTACTTC . TRBJ2-7 . TRBV5-1
CASSTSGTYNEQFF TGTGCCAGCAGTACTAGCGGGACCTACAATGAGCAGTTCTTC TRBD2 TRBJ2-1 once TRBV2
CASRKPTEMNTEAFF TGTGCCAGCAGGAAACCGACAGAAATGAACACTGAAGCTTTCTTT . TRBJ1-1 once TRBV6-5
CSARGPYEQYF TGCAGTGCTAGAGGCCCCTACGAGCAGTACTTC . TRBJ2-7 . TRBV20-1
CSADIGAGELFF TGCAGCGCCGACATAGGGGCCGGGGAGCTGTTTTTT . TRBJ2-2 . TRBV29-1
CASSLVATGTAGNTIYF TGTGCCAGCAGCTTAGTTGCCACCGGGACAGCTGGAAACACCATATATTTT TRBD1 TRBJ1-3 . TRBV7-8
CASSQAPGQGYEQYF TGTGCCAGCAGTCAGGCCCCGGGACAGGGTTACGAGCAGTACTTC TRBD1 TRBJ2-7 . TRBV11-1
CASSLRTSGGIYEQYF TGTGCCAGCAGCCTTCGGACTAGCGGGGGAATCTACGAGCAGTACTTC TRBD2 TRBJ2-7 . TRBV7-8
CATSRGINQETQYF TGTGCCACCAGCAGAGGGATCAATCAAGAGACCCAGTACTTC . TRBJ2-5 few TRBV15
CAWRFTGNTEAFF TGTGCCTGGCGCTTTACAGGGAACACTGAAGCTTTCTTT . TRBJ1-1 . TRBV30
CSAHAGVGNEQFF TGCAGCGCCCACGCAGGGGTTGGCAATGAGCAGTTCTTC . TRBJ2-1 . TRBV29-1
CAISEKDRNTEAFF TGTGCCATCAGTGAGAAGGACAGAAACACTGAAGCTTTCTTT . TRBJ1-1 . TRBV10-3
CASSPEGGRQQELFF TGTGCCAGCTCACCTGAAGGTGGGCGGCAGCAAGAGCTGTTTTTT . TRBJ2-2 . TRBV18
CASSEKGAWGYTF TGTGCCAGCAGTGAGAAGGGGGCTTGGGGCTACACCTTC TRBD1 TRBJ1-2 few TRBV6-1
CASSPQAEEGVAFF TGTGCCAGCTCACCACAGGCGGAGGAGGGGGTAGCTTTCTTT . TRBJ1-1 . TRBV18
CASSPEFGFNGYTF TGCGCCAGCAGCCCAGAGTTTGGATTTAATGGCTACACCTTC . TRBJ1-2 . TRBV5-1
CSVVSGTGNYGYTF TGCAGCGTTGTTTCGGGAACGGGGAACTATGGCTACACCTTC . TRBJ1-2 . TRBV29-1
CASSQAGAYNEQFF TGCGCCAGCAGCCAAGCAGGGGCCTACAATGAGCAGTTCTTC . TRBJ2-1 . TRBV4-3
CASSREGVDTQYF TGTGCCAGCAGTCGAGAGGGGGTAGATACGCAGTATTTT . TRBJ2-3 . TRBV6-5
CASSQQGDEQFF TGTGCCAGCAGCCAGCAGGGGGATGAGCAGTTCTTC TRBD1 TRBJ2-1 . TRBV11-2
CASRPTIPGRGNTEAFF TGCGCCAGCAGGCCAACTATCCCGGGGCGGGGGAACACTGAAGCTTTCTTT . TRBJ1-1 . TRBV5-1
CASSSSAGLYGYTF TGTGCCAGCAGCTCGTCGGCAGGACTCTATGGCTACACCTTC . TRBJ1-2 . TRBV7-2
CASSPSDSPRNTEAFF TGTGCCAGCTCACCGTCGGACTCTCCACGGAACACTGAAGCTTTCTTT . TRBJ1-1 . TRBV18
CASSGLPRTFSSGNTIYF TGTGCCAGCAGCGGGCTTCCTAGGACCTTCAGCTCTGGAAACACCATATATTTT . TRBJ1-3 . TRBV5-8
CASSLWFVENSEQYF TGTGCCAGCAGCTTATGGTTTGTCGAAAACTCCGAGCAGTACTTC . TRBJ2-7 . TRBV11-2
CSVAGGSSYNEQFF TGCAGCGTTGCCGGGGGATCCTCCTACAATGAGCAGTTCTTC . TRBJ2-1 once TRBV29-1
CASSAVGGDTQYF TGTGCCAGCAGCGCCGTCGGGGGAGATACGCAGTATTTT . TRBJ2-3 . TRBV11-3
CAIRAGGRHEQFF TGTGCCATTAGGGCGGGCGGGCGGCATGAGCAGTTCTTC . TRBJ2-1 . TRBV27